These 7 T cell receptor beta chains originate from one sample sequenced in a study of CD8 T cells in ankylosing spondylitis. MiXCR was run by TCRdb on the 5' RACE reads, yielding one entry per CDR3 protein. The sample consists of under 300,000 distinct CDR3 sequences, 18% of them appearing once. The sequencing sample was made of blood, either unsorted or a sorted T cell fraction (not recorded which). Every receptor here comes from a male donor with ankylosing spondylitis or in good health (not recorded which).

This clonotype has only a few counts. CDR3 sequence (DNA): TGTGCCAGCAGCTTGGCCGTGACGCGGCGGGAGACCCAGTACTTC. It yields the protein CASSLAVTRRETQYF. The V and J genes are TRBV5-6 and TRBJ2-5; D is unclear. Trimming pared 0 bases from V and 5 bases from J, leaving 14 bases between. The length of the CDR3 is 15 residues. Germline V gene sequence: CDR1 SGHDT, CDR2 YYEEEE.

About this clonotype: Given a much more abundant clone one base away, this may be a read error. The V gene is TRBV11-1, the J gene TRBJ2-3; D call uncertain. The length of the CDR3 is 13 residues. The germline V gene encodes CDR1 SGHAT and CDR2 FQDESV (reference sequence). The CDR3: CASSPYGTDMQYF. The CDR3, as DNA: TGTGCCAGCAGCCCTTACGGCACAGATATGCAGTATTTT.

The table lists this clonotype with many counts. The gene calls are TRBV29-1 and TRBJ2-7; a weak D match, TRBD2 (5 bases). The length of the CDR3 is 11 residues. Between the trimmed V and J ends, which lost 4 bases and 7 bases, there was a span of 11 bases. CDR1 and CDR2 from the germline V gene are SQVTM and ANQGSEA. This CDR3 reads CSVVDYWEQYF. DNA for the CDR3: TGCAGCGTTGTAGACTACTGGGAGCAGTACTTC.

This clonotype showed up many times. The J gene is TRBJ2-7, the V gene TRBV27, with D unclear. The ends were cut back, 5 bases at V and 4 bases at J, with 18 bases in the middle. The length of the CDR3 is 15 residues. Germline CDR1 MNHEY, CDR2 SMNVEV (reference sequence). This CDR3 reads CASSPGRPWDYEQYF. CDR3 coding DNA: TGTGCCAGCAGTCCCGGACGGCCTTGGGATTACGAGCAGTACTTC.

The chain has TRBV13 and TRBJ2-7, with TRBD1 identical over 11 bases. The CDR3 loop spans 14 amino acids. V was pared by 5 bases and J by 7 bases, with 7 bases of the junction left unmatched. Germline loops: CDR1 PRHDT, CDR2 FYEKMQ (reference sequence). CDR3: CASSPWDRGEEQYF. CDR3 DNA: TGTGCCAGCAGCCCCTGGGACAGGGGGGAAGAGCAGTACTTC.

The J gene is TRBJ2-1, the V gene TRBV24-1, with TRBD1 matching over 8 bases. The length of the CDR3 is 16 residues. The germline V gene has CDR1 KGHDR and CDR2 SFDVKD. The ends lost 2 bases at V and 2 bases at J; junction bases unmatched: 4. The CDR3 bases are TGTGCCACCAGTGATTCAGGACAGGGCCCCTACAATGAGCAGTTCTTC. Amino acid sequence: CATSDSGQGPYNEQFF.

This clonotype came up a few times. This rearrangement joins TRBV7-9 to TRBJ2-1, with 9 positions matching TRBD2. V lost 2 bases, J lost 3 bases, and 8 bases stayed unmatched. This CDR3 is 17 amino acids long. Germline loops: CDR1 SEHNR, CDR2 FQNEAQ (reference sequence). The CDR3 sequence is CASSLYGGLAVYNEQFF. In nucleotides, the CDR3 is TGTGCCAGCAGCTTATACGGGGGACTAGCAGTCTACAATGAGCAGTTCTTC.